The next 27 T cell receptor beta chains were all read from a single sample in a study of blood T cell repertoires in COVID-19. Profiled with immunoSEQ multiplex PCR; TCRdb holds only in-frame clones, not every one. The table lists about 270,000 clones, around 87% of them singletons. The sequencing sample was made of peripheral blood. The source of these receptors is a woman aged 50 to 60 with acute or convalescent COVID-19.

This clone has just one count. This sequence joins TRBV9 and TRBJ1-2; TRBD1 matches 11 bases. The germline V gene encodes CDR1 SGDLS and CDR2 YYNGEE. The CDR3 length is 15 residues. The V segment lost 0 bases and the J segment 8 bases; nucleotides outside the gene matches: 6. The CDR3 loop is CASSVAPDRGQGYTF. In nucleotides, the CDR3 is TGTGCCAGCAGCGTAGCCCCGGACAGGGGGCAAGGCTACACCTTC.

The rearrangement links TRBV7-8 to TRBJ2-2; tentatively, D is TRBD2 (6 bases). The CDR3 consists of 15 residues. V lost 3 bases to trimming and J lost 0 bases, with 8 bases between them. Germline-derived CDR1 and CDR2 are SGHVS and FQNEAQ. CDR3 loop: CASSFGTPNTGELFF. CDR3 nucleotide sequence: TGTGCCAGCAGCTTTGGGACTCCGAACACCGGGGAGCTGTTTTTT.

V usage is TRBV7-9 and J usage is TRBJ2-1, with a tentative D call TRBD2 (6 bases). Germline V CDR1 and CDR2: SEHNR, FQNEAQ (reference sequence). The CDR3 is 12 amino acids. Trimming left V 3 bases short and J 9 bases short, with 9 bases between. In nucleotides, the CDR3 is TGTGCCAGCAGCTTCGGGGAGGTTGAGCAGTTCTTC. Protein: CASSFGEVEQFF. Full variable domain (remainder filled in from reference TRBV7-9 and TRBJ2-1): DTGVSQNPRHKITKRGQNVTFRCDPISEHNRLYWYRQTLGQGPEFLTYFQNEAQLEKSRLLSDRFSAERPKGSFSTLEIQRTEQGDSAMYLCASSFGEVEQFFGPGTRLTVL.

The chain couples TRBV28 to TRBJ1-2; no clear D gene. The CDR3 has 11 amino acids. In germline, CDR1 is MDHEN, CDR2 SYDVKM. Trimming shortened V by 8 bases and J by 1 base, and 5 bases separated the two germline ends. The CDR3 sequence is CASSLNYGYTF. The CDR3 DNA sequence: TGTGCCAGCTCCCTTAACTATGGCTACACCTTC.

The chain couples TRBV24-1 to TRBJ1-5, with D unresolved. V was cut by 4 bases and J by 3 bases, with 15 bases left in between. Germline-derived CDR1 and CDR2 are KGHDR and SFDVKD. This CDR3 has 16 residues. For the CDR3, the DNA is TGTGCCACCAGTGACCCCCGGCACGGGGACAATCAGCCCCAGCATTTT. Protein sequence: CATSDPRHGDNQPQHF.

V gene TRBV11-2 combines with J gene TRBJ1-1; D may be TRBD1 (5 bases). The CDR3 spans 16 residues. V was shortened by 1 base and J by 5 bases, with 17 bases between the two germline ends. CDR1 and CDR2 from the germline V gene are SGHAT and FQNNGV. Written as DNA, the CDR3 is TGTGCCAGCAGCTTAGGAGGTTCGGGGGGAAGTACTGAAGCTTTCTTT. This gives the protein CASSLGGSGGSTEAFF.

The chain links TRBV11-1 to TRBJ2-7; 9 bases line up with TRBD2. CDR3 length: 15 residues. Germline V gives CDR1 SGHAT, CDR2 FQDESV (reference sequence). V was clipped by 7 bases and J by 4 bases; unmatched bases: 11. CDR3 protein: CASTPGGRVVYEQYF. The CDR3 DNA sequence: TGTGCCAGCACCCCAGGCGGGAGGGTCGTTTACGAGCAGTACTTC.

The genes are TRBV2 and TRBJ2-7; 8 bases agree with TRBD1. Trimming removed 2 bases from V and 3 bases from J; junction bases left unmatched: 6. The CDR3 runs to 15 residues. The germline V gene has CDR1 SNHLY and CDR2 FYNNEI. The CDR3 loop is CASSETGTGLYEQYF. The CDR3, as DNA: TGTGCCAGCAGTGAAACCGGGACAGGACTCTACGAGCAGTACTTC.

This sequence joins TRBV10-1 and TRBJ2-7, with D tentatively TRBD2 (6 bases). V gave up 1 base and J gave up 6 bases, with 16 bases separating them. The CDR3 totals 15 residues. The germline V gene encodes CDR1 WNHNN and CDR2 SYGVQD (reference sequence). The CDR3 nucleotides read TGCGCCAGCAGTGAGTGTGGCGGGGCCTGGGGCGAGCAGTACTTC. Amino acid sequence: CASSECGGAWGEQYF.

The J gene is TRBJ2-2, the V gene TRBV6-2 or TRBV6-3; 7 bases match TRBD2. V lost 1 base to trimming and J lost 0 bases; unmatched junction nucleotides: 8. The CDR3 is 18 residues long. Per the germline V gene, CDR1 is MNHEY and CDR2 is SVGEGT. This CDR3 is CASSYLAAGPANTGELFF. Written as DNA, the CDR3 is TGTGCCAGCAGTTACTTAGCAGCGGGGCCTGCGAACACCGGGGAGCTGTTTTTT.

The CDR3 is CASSKRLDTTDHQPQHF. The CDR3 DNA follows: TGTGCCAGCAGCAAGCGACTGGACACAACCGACCATCAGCCCCAGCATTTT. The gene calls are TRBV7-3 and TRBJ1-5; a weak D match, TRBD1 (5 bases). This CDR3 is 17 amino acids long. Trimming removed 5 bases from V and 5 bases from J, with 22 bases in between. Germline V gives CDR1 SGHTA, CDR2 FQGTGA.

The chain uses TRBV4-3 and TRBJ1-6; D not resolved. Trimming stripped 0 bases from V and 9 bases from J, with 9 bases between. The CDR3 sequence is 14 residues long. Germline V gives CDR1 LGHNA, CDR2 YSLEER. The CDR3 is CASSQEVRFSPLHF. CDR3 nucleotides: TGCGCCAGCAGCCAAGAGGTACGGTTTTCACCCCTCCACTTT.

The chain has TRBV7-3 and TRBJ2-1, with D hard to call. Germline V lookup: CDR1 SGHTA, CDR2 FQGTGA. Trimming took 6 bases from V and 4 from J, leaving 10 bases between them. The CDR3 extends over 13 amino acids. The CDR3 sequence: CASSPDTYNEQFF. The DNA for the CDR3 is TGTGCCAGCAGTCCTGACACATACAATGAGCAGTTCTTC.

The CDR3 DNA is TGTGCCAGCAGCTCGGGACAGACTAGCGGGAGATGGGGTGAGACCCAGTACTTC. Amino acid sequence: CASSSGQTSGRWGETQYF. V and J are TRBV7-8 and TRBJ2-5; 12 bases align to TRBD2. The germline CDR1 and CDR2 sequences are SGHVS and FQNEAQ. After removal of 4 bases from V and 5 bases from J, the junction contained 14 bases not matched to a gene. This CDR3 is 18 amino acids long.

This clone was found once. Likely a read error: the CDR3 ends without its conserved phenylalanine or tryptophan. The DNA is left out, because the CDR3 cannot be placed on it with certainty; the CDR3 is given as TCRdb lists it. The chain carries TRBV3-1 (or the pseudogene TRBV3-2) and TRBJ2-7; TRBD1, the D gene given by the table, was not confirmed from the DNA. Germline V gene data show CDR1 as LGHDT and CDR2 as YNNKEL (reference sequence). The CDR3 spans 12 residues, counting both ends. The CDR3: CASSQYGQGIIL.

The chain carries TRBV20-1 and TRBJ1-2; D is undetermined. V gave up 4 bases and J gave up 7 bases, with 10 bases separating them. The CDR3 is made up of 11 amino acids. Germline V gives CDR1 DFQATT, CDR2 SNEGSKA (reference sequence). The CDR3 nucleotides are TGCAGTGCTACTAGCGATGGTGGCTACACCTTC. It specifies CSATSDGGYTF.

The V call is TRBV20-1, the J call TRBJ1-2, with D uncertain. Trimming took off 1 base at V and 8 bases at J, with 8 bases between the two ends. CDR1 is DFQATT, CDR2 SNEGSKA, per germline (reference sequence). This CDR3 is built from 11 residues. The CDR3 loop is CSARGSYGYTF. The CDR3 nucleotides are TGCAGTGCTAGAGGTTCCTACGGCTACACCTTC.

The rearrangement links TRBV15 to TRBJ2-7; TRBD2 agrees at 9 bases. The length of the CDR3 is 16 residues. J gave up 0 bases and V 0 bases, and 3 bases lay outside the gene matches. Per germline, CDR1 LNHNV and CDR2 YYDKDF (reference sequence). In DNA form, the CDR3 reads TGTGCCACCAGCAGAGAGCCTAGCGGGGCCTCCTACGAGCAGTACTTC. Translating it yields CATSREPSGASYEQYF. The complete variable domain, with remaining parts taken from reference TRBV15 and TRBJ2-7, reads DAMVIQNPRYQVTQFGKPVTLSCSQTLNHNVMYWYQQKSSQAPKLLFHYYDKDFNNEADTPDNFQSRRPNTSFCFLDIRSPGLGDTAMYLCATSREPSGASYEQYFGPGTRLTVT.

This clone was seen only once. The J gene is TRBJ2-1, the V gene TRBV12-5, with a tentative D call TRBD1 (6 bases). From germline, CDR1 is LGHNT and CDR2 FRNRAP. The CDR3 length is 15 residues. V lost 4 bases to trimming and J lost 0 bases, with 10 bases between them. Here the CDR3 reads CASGYGQSSYNEQFF. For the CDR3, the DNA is TGTGCTAGTGGTTACGGACAGAGCTCCTACAATGAGCAGTTCTTC.

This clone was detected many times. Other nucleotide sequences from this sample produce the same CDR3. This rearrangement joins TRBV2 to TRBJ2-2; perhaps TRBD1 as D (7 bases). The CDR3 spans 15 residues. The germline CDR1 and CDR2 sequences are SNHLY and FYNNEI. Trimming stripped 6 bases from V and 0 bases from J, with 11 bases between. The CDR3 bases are TGTGCCAGCAGGCGGGACAGCTCGAACACCGGGGAGCTGTTTTTT. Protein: CASRRDSSNTGELFF.

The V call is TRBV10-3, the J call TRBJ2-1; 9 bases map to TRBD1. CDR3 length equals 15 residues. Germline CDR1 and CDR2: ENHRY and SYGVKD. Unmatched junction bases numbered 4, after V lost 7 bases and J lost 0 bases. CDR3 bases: TGTGCCATCATGGGGGGACAGGGCTCCTACAATGAGCAGTTCTTC. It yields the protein CAIMGGQGSYNEQFF.

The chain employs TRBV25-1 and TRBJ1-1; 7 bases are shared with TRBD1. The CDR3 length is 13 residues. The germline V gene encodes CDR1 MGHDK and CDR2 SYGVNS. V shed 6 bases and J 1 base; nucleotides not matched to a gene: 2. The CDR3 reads CASSRTGNTEAFF. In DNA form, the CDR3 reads TGTGCCAGCAGCAGGACAGGGAACACTGAAGCTTTCTTT. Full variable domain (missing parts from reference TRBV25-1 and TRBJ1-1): EADIYQTPRYLVIGTGKKITLECSQTMGHDKMYWYQQDPGMELHLIHYSYGVNSTEKGDLSSESTVSRIRTEHFPLTLESARPSHTSQYLCASSRTGNTEAFFGQGTRLTVV.

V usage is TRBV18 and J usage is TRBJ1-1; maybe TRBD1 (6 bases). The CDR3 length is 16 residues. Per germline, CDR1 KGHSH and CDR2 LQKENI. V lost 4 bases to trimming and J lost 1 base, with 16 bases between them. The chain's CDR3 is CASSRDYLGANTEAFF. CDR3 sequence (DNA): TGTGCCAGCTCACGCGACTACTTGGGGGCGAACACTGAAGCTTTCTTT.

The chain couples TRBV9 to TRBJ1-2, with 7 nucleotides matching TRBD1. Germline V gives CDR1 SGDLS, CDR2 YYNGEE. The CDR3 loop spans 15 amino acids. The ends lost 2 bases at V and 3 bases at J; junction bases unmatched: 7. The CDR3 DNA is TGTGCCAGCAGCGTTACAGGGGCAAGTGACTATGGCTACACCTTC. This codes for CASSVTGASDYGYTF.

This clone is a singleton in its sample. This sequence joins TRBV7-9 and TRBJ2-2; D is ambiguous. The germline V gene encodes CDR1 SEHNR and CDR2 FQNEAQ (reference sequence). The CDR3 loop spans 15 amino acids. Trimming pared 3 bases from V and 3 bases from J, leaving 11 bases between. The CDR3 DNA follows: TGTGCCAGCAGCTTGTTACGGGTCCACACCGGGGAGCTGTTTTTT. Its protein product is CASSLLRVHTGELFF.

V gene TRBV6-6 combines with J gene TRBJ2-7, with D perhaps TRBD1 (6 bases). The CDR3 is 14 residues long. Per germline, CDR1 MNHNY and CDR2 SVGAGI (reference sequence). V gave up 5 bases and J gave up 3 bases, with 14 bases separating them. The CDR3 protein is CASSRTASYYEQYF. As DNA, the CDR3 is TGTGCCAGCAGTCGGACAGCCTCCTACTACGAGCAGTACTTC.

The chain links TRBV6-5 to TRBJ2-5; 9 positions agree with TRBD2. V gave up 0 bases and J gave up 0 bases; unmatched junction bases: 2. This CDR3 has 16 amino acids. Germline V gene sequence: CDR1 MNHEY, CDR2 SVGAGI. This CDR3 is CASSYSSSGNQETQYF. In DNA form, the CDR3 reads TGTGCCAGCAGTTACTCGTCTAGCGGGAACCAAGAGACCCAGTACTTC.